The TCR beta chain under discussion was sequenced for a study of T cells in Graves' hyperthyroidism and ophthalmopathy (dated by TCRdb to between 2018 and 2020). Context from the whole study: Peripheral blood samples were taken at initial diagnosis, before any treatment was given. An independent validation cohort of around 19 hyperthyroidism patients and 17 patients who later progressed to ophthalmopathy tested prospective prediction of ophthalmopathy. According to the paper, TCR Vbeta CDR3 sequencing was carried out on about 140 peripheral blood samples, which came from fewer than 50 ophthalmopathy, approximately 78 hyperthyroidism and approximately 17 progressor patients. In addition, the study compared T-cell repertoires in thyroid tissue and in blood from about six Graves' hyperthyroidism patients. To identify distinguishing TCR V-J signatures, a discovery cohort of around 100 patients was used, comprising 43 with Graves' ophthalmopathy and roughly 60 with stable Graves' hyperthyroidism. After blood sampling, hyperthyroidism patients were treated with methimazole at a starting dose of 30 mg daily, and ophthalmopathy patients were treated with high-dose intravenous methylprednisolone. The approximately 97 discovery patients were randomly divided into training and test sets at a 7:3 ratio.

The TCR beta CDR3 regions were amplified from the RNA transcripts. The first round of RT-PCR for the TCR CDR3 was performed with the HTBI primer set and the Qiagen OneStep RT-PCR kit. Libraries were constructed in a second round of multiplex PCR, after which size selection and purification were performed. The libraries were sequenced on an Illumina HiSeq2000 using paired-end 100 bp reads. Processing in the source paper ran as follows. SOAPnuke was used to process the raw data, with reads discarded if the reads contained adapters or uncalled bases, had a mean Phred below 15, or lacked an exact constant-primer or identifier match. COPE v1.2.5 was used to merge the high-quality paired reads, and each unique nucleotide sequence was defined as a clonotype. Clonotypes were aligned to IMGT TRBV, TRBD and TRBJ reference segments using MiTCR v1.1. Only V-J combinations with frequency above 0.0001, covering 99% to 99.2% of repertoires, were analysed. The TCS score was defined as F50 (clonal expansion) divided by E x V (chaos), with BLOSUM62-based TCRdist calculated between CDR3 peptides within each V-J. Welch's t-statistics and random forest reduced around 520 V-J features to 10 to 15, which were used in a naive Bayes classifier (R e1071). Starting from the raw public reads, TCRdb applied fastp trimming at Q25, assembled clones with MiXCR and retained in-frame beta chains. All rows with the same CDR3 protein become a single entry with the most common DNA and genes. V and J calls and clone size were set by TCRdb, not the authors. A total of about 290,000 distinct CDR3 sequences appear in this sample, roughly 15% of them only once. Under 8% of the sample rests with the top ten.

A patient counted as having stable Graves' hyperthyroidism if no progression to ophthalmopathy occurred over 18 months of follow-up. Hyperthyroidism patients were newly diagnosed, had a disease duration of under 2 months, and were aged 18 to 65 years. The study excluded patients with uncontrolled infections, other autoimmune diseases, pregnancy or lactation. Diagnoses relied on clinical symptoms, serum thyroxine and TRAb, thyroid ultrasound and orbital computed tomography. PBMCs were separated from approximately 9.9 ml of fresh peripheral blood using Ficoll-Paque density gradient centrifugation. Trizol reagent was used to extract total RNA, and RNA quality was then checked on an Agilent 2100 Bioanalyzer. The germline V end is reduced by 0 bases and the J end by 2 bases; junction bases left unmatched: 4. Taken from the germline V gene, the CDR1 and CDR2 loops are SGHAT and FQNNGV. The CDR3 goes from the cysteine to the phenylalanine over 16 residues. Here the CDR3 DNA is all that survives: 48 bases in frame from base 1.

There are a few counts of this clonotype. Its cognate antigen has yet to be identified. Nothing much larger sits one base from this clone, and base qualities are not available. What the research found in general, with its limitations: In validation, the model predicted progression to ophthalmopathy with 65% to 71% sensitivity and less than 75% specificity, a median of 6.5 months before onset. Sample size was not statistically predetermined, and investigators were not blinded to group allocation. Blood samples also contained most of the expanded thyroid clonotypes (frequency above 0.001), which suggests that blood repertoires may reflect thyroid immune responses. A 13 V-J signature model separated ophthalmopathy from stable hyperthyroidism, with 87.88% sensitivity and roughly 82% specificity in cross-validation and 80%/75% in testing.

The sequenced sample consisted of blood. This receptor was taken from a middle-aged woman with Graves' hyperthyroidism. Recombination connected TRBV11-2 to TRBJ2-5; 9 bases in the junction line up with TRBD2. The DNA sequence follows: TGTGCCAGCAGCTTAGAAACTAGCGGGCCTCAAGAGACCCAGTACTTC. Translated, it reads CASSLETSGPQETQYF.